One and the same sample provided the 16 T cell receptor beta chains below, sequenced in a study of cytomegalovirus exposure and HLA in healthy donors. The PCR used 60 Vbeta and 13 Jbeta primers. TCRdb keeps only in-frame clones here, not all; method: immunoSEQ multiplex PCR. The repertoire holds 120,000 or so clones, with nearly 80% as singletons. Sample: PBMCs. The receptors here all came from a woman in her forties in good health and CMV-seronegative.

V gene TRBV7-9 combines with J gene TRBJ2-1, with D possibly matching TRBD1 (5 bases). The CDR3 sequence is 12 residues long. V was pared by 3 bases and J by 9 bases, with 9 bases between. CDR1 and CDR2 from the germline V gene are SEHNR and FQNEAQ (reference sequence). The CDR3 sequence is CASSFRVSEQFF. DNA for the CDR3: TGTGCCAGCAGCTTCAGGGTGAGTGAGCAGTTCTTC.

V is TRBV4-3 and J is TRBJ1-2, with D unclear. V was clipped by 5 bases and J by 2 bases, with 9 bases between them. The CDR3 is 13 residues long. The germline gives CDR1 LGHNA, CDR2 YSLEER. CDR3 bases: TGCGCCAGCAGCAGTCTGGGCAACTATGGCTACACCTTC. It yields the protein CASSSLGNYGYTF.

J is TRBJ2-7 and V is TRBV10-1; D may be TRBD1 (6 bases). This CDR3 is built from 13 residues. V was cut by 3 bases and J by 6 bases, with 12 bases left in between. From germline, CDR1 is WNHNN and CDR2 SYGVQD (reference sequence). CDR3 region: CASSDPTGSEQYF. The CDR3, as DNA: TGCGCCAGCAGTGACCCAACAGGGTCCGAGCAGTACTTC.

This chain connects TRBV28 to TRBJ2-2, with a tentative D call TRBD1 (5 bases). CDR1 is MDHEN, CDR2 SYDVKM, per germline. CDR3 length: 16 amino acids. V was trimmed by 5 bases and J by 6 bases, leaving 19 bases between them. The CDR3 reads CASSDETVLLAGELFF. CDR3 in DNA: TGTGCCAGCAGTGATGAGACAGTACTCTTGGCCGGGGAGCTGTTTTTT.

The J gene is TRBJ1-5, the V gene TRBV6-6; TRBD1 is a possible D gene (5 bases). Trimming pared 0 bases from V and 7 bases from J, leaving 16 bases between. Germline V CDR1 and CDR2: MNHNY, SVGAGI (reference sequence). This CDR3 comprises 16 residues. CDR3 region: CASSYSSSGAGQPQHF. DNA of the CDR3: TGTGCCAGCAGTTACTCGAGTAGCGGGGCAGGGCAGCCCCAGCATTTT.

V is TRBV10-3 and J is TRBJ2-3; the D gene is possibly TRBD1 (6 bases). Germline CDR1 reads ENHRY; CDR2 reads SYGVKD. This CDR3 contains 17 residues. Trimming took off 2 bases at V and 1 base at J, with 16 bases between the two ends. DNA for the CDR3: TGTGCCATCAGTGAGCAGGGGTACGGGGTCGGCACAGATACGCAGTATTTT. Its protein product is CAISEQGYGVGTDTQYF.

This clone was counted a few times. The identical CDR3 is also encoded by other nucleotide sequences in the sample. This chain joins TRBV28 and TRBJ2-7; possibly TRBD2 for D (6 bases). This CDR3 is 12 amino acids long. The V and J ends lost 6 bases and 6 bases respectively, with 12 bases between them. Germline V gives CDR1 MDHEN, CDR2 SYDVKM. Here the CDR3 DNA reads TGTGCCAGCAGCCTAACTAGCTCCGAGCAGTACTTC. This encodes CASSLTSSEQYF.

V and J are TRBV5-1 and TRBJ2-1; weak D call: TRBD2 (6 bases). Germline CDR1 SGHRS, CDR2 YFSETQ. The CDR3 extends over 13 amino acids. V was trimmed by 5 bases and J by 2 bases, leaving 8 bases between them. The CDR3 spells CASRAGTYNEQFF. The CDR3 DNA sequence: TGCGCCAGCAGGGCGGGAACCTACAATGAGCAGTTCTTC.

This rearrangement joins TRBV5-1 to TRBJ1-1; D is perhaps TRBD1 (5 bases). Germline-derived CDR1 and CDR2 are SGHRS and YFSETQ. The CDR3 consists of 15 residues. Trimming took 1 base from V and 6 from J, leaving 16 bases between them. CDR3 in DNA: TGCGCCAGCAGCTTGTGGGGCGGGAGTAAAGCTGAAGCTTTCTTT. The encoded protein is CASSLWGGSKAEAFF.

The chain joins TRBV15 to TRBJ1-5, with D perhaps TRBD1 (6 bases). The V gene's germline CDR1 is LNHNV and CDR2 YYDKDF (reference sequence). Trimming removed 4 bases from V and 5 bases from J, with 9 bases in between. The CDR3 is made up of 13 amino acids. CDR3 bases: TGTGCCACCAGCACCCACAGGGATCAGCCCCAGCATTTT. This sequence encodes CATSTHRDQPQHF. The full variable domain, its missing parts supplied by reference TRBV15 and TRBJ1-5, is DAMVIQNPRYQVTQFGKPVTLSCSQTLNHNVMYWYQQKSSQAPKLLFHYYDKDFNNEADTPDNFQSRRPNTSFCFLDIRSPGLGDTAMYLCATSTHRDQPQHFGDGTRLSIL.

The V call is TRBV4-1, the J call TRBJ1-2; no clear D. From germline, CDR1 is MGHRA and CDR2 YSYEKL. V lost 0 bases and J lost 5, with 7 bases in between. The CDR3 length is 13 residues. The CDR3 DNA follows: TGCGCCAGCAGCCAAGACCGGGGATATGGCTACACCTTC. Amino acids: CASSQDRGYGYTF.

The gene calls are TRBV5-1 and TRBJ1-3; maybe TRBD1 (5 bases). V lost 0 bases and J 4 bases, leaving 8 bases between the germline ends. This CDR3 spans 14 amino acids. CDR1 and CDR2 from the germline V gene are SGHRS and YFSETQ. The DNA of the CDR3 is TGCGCCAGCAGCTTGGGACAGCCCGGAAACACCATATATTTT. This translates into CASSLGQPGNTIYF.

The chain is built from TRBV2 and TRBJ1-4; D is uncertain. Trimming took off 8 bases at V and 6 bases at J, with 13 bases between the two ends. The CDR3 is made up of 13 amino acids. The germline gives CDR1 SNHLY, CDR2 FYNNEI. The CDR3 coding sequence is TGTGCCAGCCGTATCACGGGAGATGAAAAACTGTTTTTT. This sequence encodes CASRITGDEKLFF. Full variable domain (rest looked up from reference TRBV2 and TRBJ1-4): EPEVTQTPSHQVTQMGQEVILRCVPISNHLYFYWYRQILGQKVEFLVSFYNNEISEKSEIFDDQFSVERPDGSNFTLKIRSTKLEDSAMYFCASRITGDEKLFFGSGTQLSVL.

Written as DNA, the CDR3 is TGTGCCAGCACCGAGGGACTCACAAGCTACGAGCAGTACTTC. Translated: CASTEGLTSYEQYF. The V gene is TRBV2, the J gene TRBJ2-7; TRBD2 is a possible D gene (6 bases). The V gene lost 7 bases and the J gene lost 3 bases, with 16 bases spanning the gap. Germline V gives CDR1 SNHLY, CDR2 FYNNEI. The CDR3 totals 14 residues.

This chain uses TRBV2 with TRBJ1-2, with D possibly matching TRBD1 (5 bases). Germline-derived CDR1 and CDR2 are SNHLY and FYNNEI. Trimming removed 6 bases from V and 5 bases from J, with 22 bases in between. The CDR3 contains 16 residues. The CDR3 DNA follows: TGTGCCAGCAGCGTTCTCTCCCGCGGGGGATCTTATGGCTACACCTTC. It translates to CASSVLSRGGSYGYTF.

This clone turned up a few times. The V call is TRBV7-9, the J call TRBJ2-2; D is uncertain. Germline V lookup: CDR1 SEHNR, CDR2 FQNEAQ (reference sequence). Trimming cost V 7 bases and J 8 bases, with 8 bases left between them. This CDR3 has 11 amino acids. As DNA, the CDR3 is TGTGCCAGCAAGCTTTTAGGGGAGCTGTTTTTT. Protein product: CASKLLGELFF.